This TCR beta chain originates from a study of blood T cell repertoires in COVID-19. Overall study context: The United States, Italy and Spain provided the acute and convalescent COVID-19 samples.

Original processing notes: Estimated nucleated cell counts came from reference gene primer amplification. Sequencing used immunoSEQ multiplex PCR; TCRdb keeps in-frame clones, though not all of them. The V and J calls and the clone size are those of that table, but D and trimming were determined from the DNA. The table records around 230,000 clones, roughly 88% of them present only once. Germline V CDR1 and CDR2: SNHLY, FYNNEI. This CDR3 is 11 amino acids long. The V end was cut by 3 bases, the J end by 3 bases, with 3 bases between. Individuals drawn from some 25 US areas were roughly 18 to 95 years old.

V usage is TRBV2 and J usage is TRBJ2-7; no clear D gene. Sequencing was done on a sample of PBMCs or T cells enriched from blood (not recorded which). This TCR derives from a middle-aged woman with acute COVID-19. Written as DNA, the CDR3 is TGTGCCAGCAGTGACCACTACGAGCAGTACTTC. This gives the protein CASSDHYEQYF.